Detailed here is one TCR beta chain. This sample was taken from a study of blood T cell repertoires in COVID-19. Study information: The origin of the acute and convalescent COVID-19 samples was the United States, Italy and Spain.

TCRdb keeps only in-frame clones here, not all; method: immunoSEQ multiplex PCR. The profile covers some 180,000 clones, with around 91% appearing a single time and approximately 0.62% taken by the ten largest. Germline CDR1 is LNHDA and CDR2 is SQIVND (reference sequence). V was clipped by 7 bases and J by 0 bases, with 21 bases between them. The CDR3 has 17 amino acids. The TCR comes from a man aged 45 to 65 with acute or convalescent COVID-19. The chain carries TRBV19 and TRBJ1-2, with a weak D call TRBD1 (5 bases). Source material: peripheral blood. As DNA, the CDR3 is TGTGCCAGTATCCCAATCTTTCGACAGCACACTAACTATGGCTACACCTTC. This gives the protein CASIPIFRQHTNYGYTF.